This TCR beta chain comes out of a study of blood T cell repertoires in COVID-19. Study-level background: There were acute and convalescent COVID-19 samples, and they came from the United States, Italy and Spain. In each case, the material was cDNA or gDNA derived from T cells, B-cell-depleted T cells, or PBMCs.

CDR3 size: 15 residues. V dropped 5 bases and J dropped 2; count of bases not matched to a gene: 5. Germline loops: CDR1 MNHEY, CDR2 SMNVEV (reference sequence). Assay: immunoSEQ multiplex PCR; the TCRdb copy retains only in-frame clones and omits some. The sample carries 85,000 to 110,000 clones, 75% to 90% recorded once. This TCR came from a human donor in a cohort sampled during active or convalescent COVID-19. Sample: peripheral blood. The rearrangement joins TRBV27 to TRBJ2-7; TRBD2 matches 11 bases. DNA of the CDR3: TGTGCCAGCAGTCCAACTAGCGGGGGTACCTACGAGCAGTACTTC. Translating it yields CASSPTSGGTYEQYF.